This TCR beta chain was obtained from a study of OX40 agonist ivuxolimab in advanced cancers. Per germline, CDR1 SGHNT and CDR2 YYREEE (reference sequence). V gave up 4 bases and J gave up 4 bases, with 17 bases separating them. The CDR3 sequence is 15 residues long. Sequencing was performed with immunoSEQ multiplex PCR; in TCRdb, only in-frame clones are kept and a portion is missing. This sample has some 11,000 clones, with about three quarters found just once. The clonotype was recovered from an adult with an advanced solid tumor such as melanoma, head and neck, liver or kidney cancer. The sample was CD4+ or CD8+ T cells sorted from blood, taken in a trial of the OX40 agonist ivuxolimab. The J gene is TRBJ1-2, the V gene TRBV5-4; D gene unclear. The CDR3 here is CASSHSGGVLYGYTF. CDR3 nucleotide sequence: TGTGCCAGCAGCCACTCGGGCGGGGTACTCTATGGCTACACCTTC.